These 18 T cell receptor beta chains were sequenced from one sample in a study of a mutant IDH1 vaccine in newly diagnosed glioma. Sample time point: week 23, last vaccination. Vaccine doses each comprised 300 ug of mutant IDH1 20-mer peptide, with topical imiquimod. These TCRs are of unknown antigen specificity. TCRdb keeps only in-frame clones here, not all; method: immunoSEQ multiplex PCR. The sample contains approximately 79,000 clones, 85% to 90% of which appear only once. This sample comprised PBMCs, obtained from a glioma patient whose treatment included an IDH1 peptide vaccine. These receptors came from a woman in her 50s with glioma.

This clone was seen more than once but under ten times. The rearrangement links TRBV2 to TRBJ2-7; TRBD2 is a possible D gene (7 bases). There are 13 residues in the CDR3. Germline loops: CDR1 SNHLY, CDR2 FYNNEI. V lost 7 bases to trimming and J lost 3 bases, with 13 bases between them. CDR3 sequence: CASTQRDIYEQYF. The CDR3 region has the DNA TGTGCCAGCACCCAGCGGGACATCTACGAGCAGTACTTC.

This clone was seen a handful of times. CDR3 amino acids: CSAIGGDRGNTGELFF. The CDR3 DNA reads TGCAGCGCCATAGGTGGCGACAGGGGGAACACCGGGGAGCTGTTTTTT. The chain carries TRBV29-1 and TRBJ2-2; 8 bases match TRBD1. The CDR3 totals 16 residues. In germline, CDR1 is SQVTM, CDR2 ANQGSEA. J lost 1 base, V lost 7 bases, and 11 bases had no gene match.

V and J are TRBV5-5 and TRBJ1-2, with D unclear. Trimming shortened V by 4 bases and J by 1 base, and 23 bases separated the two germline ends. The CDR3 covers 18 residues. CDR1 and CDR2 (germline): SGHKS, YYEKEE (reference sequence). This CDR3 reads CASSTLSEVEGFNYGYTF. CDR3 coding DNA: TGTGCCAGCAGCACCCTTTCGGAGGTAGAGGGCTTTAACTATGGCTACACCTTC.

The chain couples TRBV5-4 to TRBJ2-2; possible D gene TRBD1, 6 bases. V lost 3 bases and J lost 1, with 10 bases in between. Germline values: CDR1 SGHNT, CDR2 YYREEE (reference sequence). The CDR3 spans 15 residues. The CDR3 nucleotides read TGTGCCAGCAGCTCGGGACACCTGAACACCGGGGAGCTGTTTTTT. Translating gives CASSSGHLNTGELFF. Drawing the rest from reference TRBV5-4 and TRBJ2-2, the complete variable domain is ETGVTQSPTHLIKTRGQQVTLRCSSQSGHNTVSWYQQALGQGPQFIFQYYREEENGRGNFPPRFSGLQFPNYSSELNVNALELDDSALYLCASSSGHLNTGELFFGEGSRLTVL.

The chain is built from TRBV6-6 and TRBJ2-3, with a possible D match to TRBD1 (6 bases). The germline V gene has CDR1 MNHNY and CDR2 SVGAGI (reference sequence). The CDR3 is 15 amino acids. Trimming left V 2 bases short and J 4 bases short, with 13 bases between. The CDR3 is CASSYQGRTADTQYF. CDR3 coding DNA: TGTGCCAGCAGTTACCAGGGACGGACAGCAGATACGCAGTATTTT.

The chain combines TRBV2 with TRBJ2-3, with D unresolved. Per germline, CDR1 SNHLY and CDR2 FYNNEI. V was pared by 10 bases and J by 0 bases, with 11 bases between. The length of the CDR3 is 13 residues. The CDR3 loop reads CANQTTSTDTQYF. DNA of the CDR3: TGTGCCAACCAGACAACCAGCACAGATACGCAGTATTTT.

This clone showed up just once. The V call is TRBV7-9, the J call TRBJ1-5, with 7 bases fitting TRBD1. The CDR3 is 17 residues long. V was clipped by 5 bases and J by 0 bases; unmatched bases: 10. The germline V gene has CDR1 SEHNR and CDR2 FQNEAQ (reference sequence). This CDR3 reads CASSRSGTDLSNQPQHF. The DNA for the CDR3 is TGTGCCAGCAGCCGAAGCGGGACAGACCTTAGCAATCAGCCCCAGCATTTT.

This chain connects TRBV7-8 to TRBJ1-2; unclear D gene. CDR3 size: 12 residues. The V end was cut by 1 base, the J end by 5 bases, with 5 bases between. Per germline, CDR1 SGHVS and CDR2 FQNEAQ. CDR3 in DNA: TGTGCCAGCAGCTTAGTGGGATATGGCTACACCTTC. Amino acids: CASSLVGYGYTF.

The J gene is TRBJ2-1, the V gene TRBV21-1; TRBD2, the table's D call, lacks a check against the DNA. TRBV21-1 is classified as a pseudogene. CDR3 size: 15 residues. The CDR3 protein is CASSKVASPYNEQFF. The CDR3 nucleotides are TGTGCCAGCAGCAAAGTGGCTAGCCCCTACAATGAGCAGTTCTTC.

The chain carries TRBV10-1 and TRBJ2-7; D is undetermined. Germline loops: CDR1 WNHNN, CDR2 SYGVQD (reference sequence). The CDR3 is 13 amino acids. The V end was cut by 0 bases, the J end by 3 bases, with 6 bases between. CDR3 protein: CASSESPGYEQYF. The CDR3 DNA reads TGCGCCAGCAGTGAGTCCCCGGGCTACGAGCAGTACTTC.

The chain couples TRBV5-1 to TRBJ2-3; no firm D call. Germline V gene lookup returns CDR1 SGHRS and CDR2 YFSETQ. Trimming cost V 0 bases and J 5 bases, with 13 bases left between them. CDR3 length: 15 amino acids. In DNA form, the CDR3 reads TGCGCCAGCAGCTTGGAGCAGGCTGGCGTAGATACGCAGTATTTT. The encoded protein is CASSLEQAGVDTQYF.

The CDR3 nucleotides read TGTGCCAGCATCAACCCCTTGGGGGACAGCCGATACAATGAGCAGTTCTTC. Its translation: CASINPLGDSRYNEQFF. V is TRBV7-2 and J is TRBJ2-1, with 7 bases that match TRBD1. This CDR3 has 17 residues. Germline CDR1 reads SGHTA; CDR2 reads FQGNSA. The V segment lost 7 bases and the J segment 4 bases; nucleotides outside the gene matches: 16. The full variable domain, its missing parts supplied by reference TRBV7-2 and TRBJ2-1, is GAGVSQSPSNKVTEKGKDVELRCDPISGHTALYWYRQSLGQGLEFLIYFQGNSAPDKSGLPSDRFSAERTGGSVSTLTIQRTQQEDSAVYLCASINPLGDSRYNEQFFGPGTRLTVL.

V is TRBV30 and J is TRBJ1-3; weak D call: TRBD1 (5 bases). Germline loops: CDR1 GTSNPN, CDR2 SVGIG (reference sequence). The CDR3 length is 15 residues. Between the trimmed V and J ends, which lost 0 bases and 1 base, there was a span of 10 bases. The CDR3 region is CAWSVRGGSGNTIYF. The CDR3 region has the DNA TGTGCCTGGAGTGTACGGGGGGGGTCTGGAAACACCATATATTTT.

The V call is TRBV6-6, the J call TRBJ2-3; D uncertain. This CDR3 contains 16 residues. V dropped 6 bases and J dropped 2 bases, with 18 bases sitting between them. Germline CDR1 reads MNHNY; CDR2 reads SVGAGI (reference sequence). The CDR3 protein is CASSPPPLVITDTQYF. CDR3 DNA sequence: TGTGCCAGCAGCCCACCCCCTCTCGTTATCACAGATACGCAGTATTTT.

The chain joins TRBV2 to TRBJ1-1; D is perhaps TRBD1 (6 bases). Germline assignment: CDR1 SNHLY and CDR2 FYNNEI. CDR3 length: 13 amino acids. V was trimmed by 10 bases and J by 6 bases, leaving 18 bases between them. CDR3 DNA: TGTGCCACCTCCTGGGCGGGGGCCCCTGAAGCTTTCTTT. Protein product: CATSWAGAPEAFF.

The chain employs TRBV6-5 and TRBJ2-7; tentative D call: TRBD1 (6 bases). Germline V gives CDR1 MNHEY, CDR2 SVGAGI. The CDR3 contains 13 residues. V lost 6 bases and J 4 bases, leaving 13 bases between the germline ends. The CDR3 DNA reads TGTGCCAGCAGGTACGGACAGCTGTACGAGCAGTACTTC. This gives the protein CASRYGQLYEQYF.

The chain employs TRBV9 and TRBJ2-7; D unclear. Per germline, CDR1 SGDLS and CDR2 YYNGEE. V lost 0 bases and J 3 bases, leaving 1 base between the germline ends. There are 11 residues in the CDR3. The DNA of the CDR3 is TGTGCCAGCAGCGTAGGCTACGAGCAGTACTTC. Its translation: CASSVGYEQYF.

CDR3 residues: CASSRSQGGYGYTF. CDR3 in DNA: TGTGCCAGCAGTCGCTCACAGGGAGGCTATGGCTACACCTTC. This chain connects TRBV6-6 to TRBJ1-2; a weak D match, TRBD1 (6 bases). V lost 5 bases and J 4 bases, leaving 14 bases between the germline ends. Germline V gene lookup returns CDR1 MNHNY and CDR2 SVGAGI (reference sequence). CDR3 size: 14 residues.